This T cell receptor beta chain was recorded in a study of T cells after yellow fever vaccination. Whole-study context: Libraries from low-cell-number fractions were prepared with the SMART-Seq v4 Ultra Low Input RNA kit.

By 5'RACE template switching, TCR cDNA was produced, with a universal primer site and UMIs added in the process. TCRdb ran MiXCR on the 5' RACE reads and lists one entry per CDR3 protein. The sample holds about 260,000 distinct CDR3 sequences, 10% to 15% seen once. CDR3 length: 15 residues. The V gene end was trimmed by 1 base and the J gene end by 3 bases; junction bases not matched to a gene: 5. Germline values: CDR1 LGHNA, CDR2 YSLEER. This clonotype has only one observation. Its matching antigen is unknown. Study-wide results and limits: Weaker, the secondary response had a peak occurring faster, on day 5 versus 15. At under 97% for CD4 and 70% to 90% for CD8, most primary-vaccination clones showed up again after the booster.

The material sequenced was CD4+ T cells sorted from PBMCs, taken 45 days after the yellow fever booster vaccination. J is TRBJ2-7 and V is TRBV4-3; 8 nucleotides align to TRBD2. The receptor was derived from a young man who received the YFV17D yellow fever vaccine. The CDR3 DNA reads as TGCGCCAGCAGCCAAGGGTCGGCGGGAGGCTACGAGCAGTACTTC. This encodes CASSQGSAGGYEQYF.